This T cell receptor (beta chain) was documented in a study of blood T cells in healthy people across ages. CDR1 and CDR2 from the germline V gene are SGDLS and YYNGEE. Trimming removed 0 bases at V and 2 bases at J, with 9 bases between. This CDR3 comprises 14 residues. In this sample, this clonotype turned up a few times. A J-beta primer mix and a sample-barcoded 5' primer were used in a second PCR of roughly 7 to 12 cycles. One entry per CDR3 protein results from TCRdb running MiXCR on the 5' RACE reads. The table lists hundreds of thousands of distinct CDR3 sequences, approximately 44% of them singletons.

This receptor was taken from a man aged 60-69 years in good health. Sequencing input: blood. The chain employs TRBV9 and TRBJ2-7; D is unresolved. The CDR3 nucleotides are TGTGCCAGCAGCGTAGGTAAGTTTACCTACGAGCAGTACTTC. Protein product: CASSVGKFTYEQYF.